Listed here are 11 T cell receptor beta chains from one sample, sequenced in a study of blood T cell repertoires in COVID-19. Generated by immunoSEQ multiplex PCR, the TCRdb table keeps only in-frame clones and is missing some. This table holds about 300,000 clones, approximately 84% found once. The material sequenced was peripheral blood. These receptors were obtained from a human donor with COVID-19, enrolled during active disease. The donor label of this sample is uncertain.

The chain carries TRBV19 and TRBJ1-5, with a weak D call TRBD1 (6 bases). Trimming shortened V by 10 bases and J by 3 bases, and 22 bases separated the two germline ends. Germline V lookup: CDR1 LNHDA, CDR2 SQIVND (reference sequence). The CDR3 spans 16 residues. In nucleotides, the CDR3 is TGTGCCACCACTGAGATACAGGGCCTCTCCAATCAGCCCCAGCATTTT. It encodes CATTEIQGLSNQPQHF. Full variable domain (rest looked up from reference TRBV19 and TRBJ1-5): DGGITQSPKYLFRKEGQNVTLSCEQNLNHDAMYWYRQDPGQGLRLIYYSQIVNDFQKGDIAEGYSVSREKKESFPLTVTSAQKNPTAFYLCATTEIQGLSNQPQHFGDGTRLSIL.

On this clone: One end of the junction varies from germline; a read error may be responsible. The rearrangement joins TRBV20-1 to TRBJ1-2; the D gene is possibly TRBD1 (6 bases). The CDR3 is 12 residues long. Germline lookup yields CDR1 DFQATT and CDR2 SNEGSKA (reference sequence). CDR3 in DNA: TGCAGTGCTAGTGGACAGACCTATGGCTACACTTTC. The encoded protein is CSASGQTYGYTF.

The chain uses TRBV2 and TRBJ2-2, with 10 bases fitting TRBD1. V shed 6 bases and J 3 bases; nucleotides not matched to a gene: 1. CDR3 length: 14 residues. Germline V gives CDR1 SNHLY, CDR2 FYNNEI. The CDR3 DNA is TGTGCCAGCAGGGACAGGGGGTACACCGGGGAGCTGTTTTTT. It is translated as CASRDRGYTGELFF. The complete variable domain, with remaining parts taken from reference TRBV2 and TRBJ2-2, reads EPEVTQTPSHQVTQMGQEVILRCVPISNHLYFYWYRQILGQKVEFLVSFYNNEISEKSEIFDDQFSVERPDGSNFTLKIRSTKLEDSAMYFCASRDRGYTGELFFGEGSRLTVL.

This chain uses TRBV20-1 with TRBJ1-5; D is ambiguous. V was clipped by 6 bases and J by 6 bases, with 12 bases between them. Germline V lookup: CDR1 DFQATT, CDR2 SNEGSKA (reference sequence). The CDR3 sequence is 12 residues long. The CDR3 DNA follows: TGCAGTGCAAGTTTAACATCTCAGCCCCAGCATTTT. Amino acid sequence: CSASLTSQPQHF.

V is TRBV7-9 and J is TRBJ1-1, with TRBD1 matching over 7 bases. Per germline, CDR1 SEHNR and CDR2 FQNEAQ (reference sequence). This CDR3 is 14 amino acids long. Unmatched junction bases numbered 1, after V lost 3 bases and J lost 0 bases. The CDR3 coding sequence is TGTGCCAGCAGCTTGGGGACAGTGAACACTGAAGCTTTCTTT. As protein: CASSLGTVNTEAFF.

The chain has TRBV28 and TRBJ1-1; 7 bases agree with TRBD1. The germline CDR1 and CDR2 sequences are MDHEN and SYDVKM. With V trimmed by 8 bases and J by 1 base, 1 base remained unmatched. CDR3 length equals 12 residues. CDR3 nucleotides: TGTGCCAGCGGGACAGAGAACACTGAAGCTTTCTTT. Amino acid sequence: CASGTENTEAFF. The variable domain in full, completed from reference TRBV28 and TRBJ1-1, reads DVKVTQSSRYLVKRTGEKVFLECVQDMDHENMFWYRQDPGLGLRLIYFSYDVKMKEKGDIPEGYSVSREKKERFSLILESASTNQTSMYLCASGTENTEAFFGQGTRLTVV.

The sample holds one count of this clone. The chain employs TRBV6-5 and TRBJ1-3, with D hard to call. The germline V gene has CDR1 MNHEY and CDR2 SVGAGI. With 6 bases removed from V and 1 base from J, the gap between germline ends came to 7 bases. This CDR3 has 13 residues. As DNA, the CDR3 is TGTGCCAGCAGCGTGACTTCTGGAAACACCATATATTTT. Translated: CASSVTSGNTIYF.

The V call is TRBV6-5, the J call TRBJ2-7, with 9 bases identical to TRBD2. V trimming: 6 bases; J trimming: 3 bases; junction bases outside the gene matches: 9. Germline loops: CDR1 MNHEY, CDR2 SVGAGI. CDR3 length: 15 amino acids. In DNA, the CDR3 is TGTGCCAGCAGCAGACTAGCGGAAACTCACTACGAGCAGTACTTC. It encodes CASSRLAETHYEQYF.

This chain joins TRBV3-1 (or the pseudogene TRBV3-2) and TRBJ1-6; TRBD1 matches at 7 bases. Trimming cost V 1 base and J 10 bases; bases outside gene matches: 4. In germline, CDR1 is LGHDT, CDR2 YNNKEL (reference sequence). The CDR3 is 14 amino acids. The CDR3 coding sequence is TGTGCCAGCAGCCAAGGGCAGGGGGAATCACCCCTCCACTTT. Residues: CASSQGQGESPLHF.

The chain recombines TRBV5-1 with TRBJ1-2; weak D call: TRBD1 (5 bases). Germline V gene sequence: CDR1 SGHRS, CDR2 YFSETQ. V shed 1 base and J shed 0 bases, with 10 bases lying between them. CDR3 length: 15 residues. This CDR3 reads CASSLRQGSNYGYTF. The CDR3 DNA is TGCGCCAGCAGCTTGAGGCAGGGATCTAACTATGGCTACACCTTC.

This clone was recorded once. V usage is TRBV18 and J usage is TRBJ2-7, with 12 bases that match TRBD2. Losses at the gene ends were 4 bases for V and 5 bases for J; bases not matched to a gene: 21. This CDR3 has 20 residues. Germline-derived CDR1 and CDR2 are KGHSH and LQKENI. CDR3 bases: TGTGCCAGCTCACGGTCGCTGGTACTGACTAGCGGGAGTCTCGCCCACGAGCAGTACTTC. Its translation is CASSRSLVLTSGSLAHEQYF.